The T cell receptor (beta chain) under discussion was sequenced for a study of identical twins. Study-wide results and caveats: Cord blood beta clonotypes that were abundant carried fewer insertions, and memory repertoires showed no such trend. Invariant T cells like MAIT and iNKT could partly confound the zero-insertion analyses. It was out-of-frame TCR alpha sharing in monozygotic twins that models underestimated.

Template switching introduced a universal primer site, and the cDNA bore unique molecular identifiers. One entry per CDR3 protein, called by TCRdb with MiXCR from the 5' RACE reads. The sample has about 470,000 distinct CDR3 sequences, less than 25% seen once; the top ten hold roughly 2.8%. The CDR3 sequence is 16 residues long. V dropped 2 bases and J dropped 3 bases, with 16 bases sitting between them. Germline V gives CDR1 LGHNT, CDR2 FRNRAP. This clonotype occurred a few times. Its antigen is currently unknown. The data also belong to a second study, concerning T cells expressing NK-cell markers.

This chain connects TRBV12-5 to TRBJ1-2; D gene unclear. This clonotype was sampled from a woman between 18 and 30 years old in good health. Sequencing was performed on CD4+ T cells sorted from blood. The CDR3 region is CASGLNARLTDYGYTF. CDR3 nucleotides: TGTGCTAGTGGTTTGAACGCGAGACTTACCGACTATGGCTACACCTTC.